This T cell receptor (beta chain) stems from a study of beta chain features in type 1 diabetes. As for the study in general: Summed over all samples, the examined sorted cells came to roughly 110,000,000.

The sequenced template was cDNA made from the entire isolated RNA. Using immunoSEQ multiplex PCR, the repertoire was profiled, and TCRdb retains in-frame clones only, with some absent. The sample consists of under 950,000 clones, about 17% of them appearing once. This clone was seen only a few times. Other nucleotide sequences in the sample specify the same CDR3. The sequenced sample consisted of naive CD4+ T cells from blood. This clonotype was obtained from a woman younger than 30 in good health.

The CDR3 sequence is CASSQSSYEQYF. The CDR3 region has the DNA TGTGCCAGCAGTCAGAGCTCCTACGAGCAGTACTTC. The chain joins TRBV6-6 to TRBJ2-7; no clear D. The V end lost 5 bases, the J end lost 0 bases, and 5 bases lay between the germline ends. The CDR3 sequence is 12 residues long. Looked up from germline, CDR1 is MNHNY and CDR2 is SVGAGI (reference sequence).